Following are 14 T cell receptor beta chains from one sample sequenced in a study of blood T cell repertoires in COVID-19. TCRdb keeps only in-frame clones here, not all; method: immunoSEQ multiplex PCR. The sample lists about 330,000 clones, roughly 90% occurring once. Specimen: PBMCs or T cells enriched from blood (not recorded which). These receptors were obtained from a woman younger than 45 who had recovered from COVID-19.

This chain joins TRBV2 and TRBJ1-2; D might be TRBD1 (6 bases). In germline, CDR1 is SNHLY, CDR2 FYNNEI. The CDR3 is 15 residues long. Deletions cut 7 bases from V and 5 bases from J, with 20 bases between. CDR3 sequence (DNA): TGTGCCAGCACCTACATGACAGGCGGGTATTATGGCTACACCTTC. Translating it yields CASTYMTGGYYGYTF.

The V call is TRBV28, the J call TRBJ2-1; 9 bases align to TRBD2. The CDR3 loop spans 16 amino acids. After removal of 2 bases from V and 8 bases from J, the junction contained 10 bases not matched to a gene. The germline V gene has CDR1 MDHEN and CDR2 SYDVKM. CDR3 nucleotides: TGTGCCAGCAGTTTAAACGGGCTAGCGGGATACTATGAGCAGTTCTTC. It encodes CASSLNGLAGYYEQFF.

The CDR3 region is CASRHPGDSYEQYF. CDR3 nucleotides: TGCGCCAGCAGGCATCCGGGGGACAGCTACGAGCAGTACTTC. The gene calls are TRBV5-1 and TRBJ2-7; D is possibly TRBD1 (7 bases). The CDR3 has 14 residues. The V and J ends lost 5 bases and 3 bases respectively, with 15 bases between them. Germline V gene sequence: CDR1 SGHRS, CDR2 YFSETQ. Combining the CDR3 with reference TRBV5-1 and TRBJ2-7 gives the whole variable domain KAGVTQTPRYLIKTRGQQVTLSCSPISGHRSVSWYQQTPGQGLQFLFEYFSETQRNKGNFPGRFSGRQFSNSRSEMNVSTLELGDSALYLCASRHPGDSYEQYFGPGTRLTVT.

The CDR3 protein is CASSLRQGAGTEAFF. Here the CDR3 DNA reads TGCGCCAGCAGCCTGAGACAGGGGGCAGGCACTGAAGCTTTCTTT. The chain combines TRBV5-1 with TRBJ1-1; 10 bases are a match to TRBD1. V trimming: 4 bases; J trimming: 4 bases; junction bases outside the gene matches: 7. Germline V gene lookup returns CDR1 SGHRS and CDR2 YFSETQ. CDR3 size: 15 residues.

The chain employs TRBV7-2 and TRBJ2-1; D may be TRBD1 (6 bases). This CDR3 spans 15 amino acids. V lost 5 bases to trimming and J lost 5 bases, with 16 bases between them. Germline V lookup: CDR1 SGHTA, CDR2 FQGNSA. DNA of the CDR3: TGTGCCAGCAGCGCCCGGACAGAAACTAACAATGAGCAGTTCTTC. Its translation is CASSARTETNNEQFF.

The chain uses TRBV18 and TRBJ1-1; D remains unclear. Germline V gene lookup returns CDR1 KGHSH and CDR2 LQKENI. This CDR3 region has 15 residues. Trimming removed 2 bases from V and 2 bases from J, with 12 bases in between. Here the CDR3 DNA reads TGTGCCAGCTCACCAGTAACGGGGATAAACACTGAAGCTTTCTTT. This codes for CASSPVTGINTEAFF.

The chain couples TRBV28 to TRBJ1-1; D is unresolved. This CDR3 comprises 13 residues. Per the germline V gene, CDR1 is MDHEN and CDR2 is SYDVKM. The V and J ends lost 6 bases and 7 bases respectively, with 15 bases between them. The DNA for the CDR3 is TGTGCCAGCAGCCTCGCTAGTGGTGATGAAGCTTTCTTT. Amino acids: CASSLASGDEAFF. The variable domain in full, completed from reference TRBV28 and TRBJ1-1, reads DVKVTQSSRYLVKRTGEKVFLECVQDMDHENMFWYRQDPGLGLRLIYFSYDVKMKEKGDIPEGYSVSREKKERFSLILESASTNQTSMYLCASSLASGDEAFFGQGTRLTVV.

The chain links TRBV11-3 to TRBJ2-7, with 10 bases identical to TRBD2. Germline CDR1 is SGHNT and CDR2 is YENEEA. The CDR3 covers 20 residues. After removal of 0 bases from V and 4 bases from J, the junction contained 18 bases not matched to a gene. The CDR3 loop reads CASSLDPRLSGGAGIYEQYF. The DNA of the CDR3 is TGTGCCAGCAGCTTAGATCCCCGTTTGAGCGGGGGGGCCGGTATTTACGAGCAGTACTTC.

The rearrangement links TRBV6-2 or TRBV6-3 to TRBJ2-1, with TRBD2 matching over 7 bases. The CDR3 is 15 amino acids. J lost 3 bases, V lost 5 bases, and 7 bases had no gene match. Per the germline V gene, CDR1 is MNHEY and CDR2 is SVGEGT. Written as DNA, the CDR3 is TGTGCCAGCAGTCTAGCGGAACCTATCTACAATGAGCAGTTCTTC. Translation: CASSLAEPIYNEQFF.

The V gene is TRBV11-2, the J gene TRBJ1-2; possible D gene TRBD1, 5 bases. Germline values: CDR1 SGHAT, CDR2 FQNNGV. This CDR3 is 11 amino acids long. V lost 11 bases to trimming and J lost 8 bases, with 15 bases between them. The CDR3 nucleotides read TGTGCCGTATCCGGGGGACGGGGCTACACCTTC. Translation gives CAVSGGRGYTF.

This clone came up a few times. The chain combines TRBV7-2 with TRBJ1-2, with D unresolved. The CDR3 length is 14 residues. Germline CDR1 reads SGHTA; CDR2 reads FQGNSA. With 0 bases removed from V and 6 bases from J, the gap between germline ends came to 11 bases. CDR3 amino acids: CASSLALRQDGYTF. The CDR3 DNA reads TGTGCCAGCAGCTTAGCCCTCCGACAAGATGGCTACACCTTC.

The chain employs TRBV12-5 and TRBJ2-2; tentative D call: TRBD2 (5 bases). Trimming cost V 2 bases and J 2 bases, with 12 bases left between them. CDR1 is LGHNT, CDR2 FRNRAP, per germline. This CDR3 spans 16 amino acids. This CDR3 reads CASGLMDSPNTGELFF. The CDR3 DNA sequence: TGTGCTAGTGGTTTGATGGACTCCCCAAACACCGGGGAGCTGTTTTTT.

The chain employs TRBV15 and TRBJ1-6; a possible D gene is TRBD1 (5 bases). The CDR3 is made up of 13 amino acids. Germline V lookup: CDR1 LNHNV, CDR2 YYDKDF (reference sequence). V dropped 0 bases and J dropped 14 bases, with 11 bases sitting between them. CDR3 region: CATSRDQGQALHF. CDR3 nucleotide sequence: TGTGCCACCAGCAGAGATCAGGGTCAAGCCCTCCACTTT.

The chain uses TRBV19 and TRBJ2-7; D unclear. The CDR3 spans 16 residues. V was shortened by 3 bases and J by 3 bases, with 18 bases between the two germline ends. From germline, CDR1 is LNHDA and CDR2 SQIVND (reference sequence). CDR3 coding DNA: TGTGCCAGTAGTATCACCGATCAAAACCCTATCTACGAGCAGTACTTC. Its protein product is CASSITDQNPIYEQYF.